Listed here are 24 T cell receptor beta chains from one sample, sequenced in a study of regulatory T cells in long-lasting Graves disease (dated by TCRdb to the early 2020s). The library was made by multiplex PCR. Data came from an Illumina HiSeq 4000. TCR beta libraries were built with iRepertoire HTBI primers and Arm-PCR amplification of CDR3 regions. TCRdb itself trimmed the public reads at Q25 with fastp, ran MiXCR and retained productive beta chains. Every entry covers one CDR3 protein and lists the most common genes and DNA from its rows. The sample includes 450,000 to 700,000 distinct CDR3 sequences, with approximately 13% observed a single time. Under 10% of the sample goes to the ten largest clones. The sample's time point, from its label and the paper: newly diagnosed GD, antithyroid drugs for less than 3 months. For both TCR sequencing and RNA sequencing, RNA was extracted from PBMCs in TRIzol.

The same sample was also used in a study of T cells in Graves' hyperthyroidism and ophthalmopathy.

The sample was peripheral blood mononuclear cells (PBMCs), taken at new diagnosis, from a patient treated with antithyroid drugs. The receptor source for this set is a man aged 30 to 45 with Graves disease. Donor details come from another sample of the same person, matched by shared clones.

This clonotype was seen at least ten times. The rearrangement links TRBV6-2 or TRBV6-3 to TRBJ1-1, with D unresolved. V lost 5 bases and J 1 base, leaving 11 bases between the germline ends. This CDR3 has 14 residues. Germline assignment: CDR1 MNHEY and CDR2 SVGEGT. CDR3 DNA sequence: TGTGCCAGCAGTCCCCCTTTGGGGAACACTGAAGCTTTCTTT. It specifies CASSPPLGNTEAFF.

V usage is TRBV24-1 and J usage is TRBJ1-5; tentative D call: TRBD1 (5 bases). V lost 5 bases, J lost 5 bases, and 12 bases lay in between. Per the germline V gene, CDR1 is KGHDR and CDR2 is SFDVKD. The CDR3 consists of 14 residues. The CDR3: CATSAGGPYQPQHF. DNA of the CDR3: TGTGCCACCAGTGCGGGGGGACCCTATCAGCCCCAGCATTTT.

The V call is TRBV6-9, the J call TRBJ1-6; no firm D call. The CDR3 has 14 residues. Germline CDR1 is MNHGY and CDR2 is SVAAGI. V was shortened by 4 bases and J by 8 bases, with 12 bases between the two germline ends. For the CDR3, the DNA is TGTGCCAGCAGTTCGACTTTGGTTGATTCACCCCTCCACTTT. Translated: CASSSTLVDSPLHF.

In this sample, this clonotype turned up many times. The chain uses TRBV30 and TRBJ1-5; no clear D. V lost 3 bases to trimming and J lost 0 bases, with 9 bases between them. The germline V gene has CDR1 GTSNPN and CDR2 SVGIG (reference sequence). The CDR3 spans 14 residues. The CDR3 loop reads CAWRRRNSNQPQHF. The CDR3 nucleotides are TGTGCCTGGAGACGAAGGAATAGCAATCAGCCCCAGCATTTT.

This clonotype appeared many times. The chain carries TRBV30 and TRBJ2-7; D possibly corresponds to TRBD1 (5 bases). The germline V and J ends were trimmed by 4 bases and 0 bases, with 7 bases remaining between them. From germline, CDR1 is GTSNPN and CDR2 SVGIG (reference sequence). The CDR3 is made up of 12 amino acids. This CDR3 is CAWKDNSYEQYF. CDR3 nucleotides: TGTGCCTGGAAGGACAACTCCTACGAGCAGTACTTC.

The chain recombines TRBV5-1 with TRBJ2-5; the D is unclear. V lost 0 bases and J lost 1, with 13 bases in between. The CDR3 spans 16 residues. Germline loops: CDR1 SGHRS, CDR2 YFSETQ. CDR3 sequence (DNA): TGCGCCAGCAGCTTGGGGGATGTCCCCCCCCAAGAGACCCAGTACTTC. It specifies CASSLGDVPPQETQYF.

The gene calls are TRBV9 and TRBJ2-7, with D tentatively TRBD2 (6 bases). V lost 0 bases to trimming and J lost 4 bases, with 11 bases between them. This CDR3 spans 14 amino acids. Per germline, CDR1 SGDLS and CDR2 YYNGEE. In DNA, the CDR3 is TGTGCCAGCAGCGTAGCTACGGGAGAATACGAGCAGTACTTC. Translated: CASSVATGEYEQYF.

This clonotype was seen ten or more times. V and J are TRBV19 and TRBJ1-5; D is perhaps TRBD1 (6 bases). Trimming pared 2 bases from V and 0 bases from J, leaving 20 bases between. Germline V gene lookup returns CDR1 LNHDA and CDR2 SQIVND (reference sequence). The CDR3 has 19 residues. CDR3 nucleotide sequence: TGTGCCAGTAGTATAAGGACGTCGCGGGGGGCGTATAGCAATCAGCCCCAGCATTTT. Amino acids: CASSIRTSRGAYSNQPQHF.

The chain links TRBV29-1 to TRBJ1-2, with D possibly being TRBD1 (5 bases). V was clipped by 5 bases and J by 2 bases, with 21 bases between them. The CDR3 has 16 residues. The V gene's germline CDR1 is SQVTM and CDR2 ANQGSEA. The CDR3 loop reads CSVPQGGTNPNYGYTF. CDR3 nucleotides: TGCAGCGTTCCCCAGGGCGGGACCAACCCAAACTATGGCTACACCTTC.

This clonotype was detected once. A much bigger clone sits one base away, suggesting this may be a read error. The chain employs TRBV27 and TRBJ2-7; 11 nucleotides match TRBD1. The CDR3 runs 16 residues. The V segment lost 5 bases and the J segment 6 bases; nucleotides outside the gene matches: 12. Germline CDR1 reads MNHEY; CDR2 reads SMNVEV (reference sequence). Here the CDR3 reads CASSDPGQGARGEQYF. The DNA for the CDR3 is TGTGCCAGCAGTGATCCTGGACAGGGGGCGCGAGGCGAGCAGTACTTC.

This clonotype occurred many times. This rearrangement joins TRBV12-3 or TRBV12-4 to TRBJ1-4, with D perhaps TRBD1 (5 bases). V shed 7 bases and J shed 3 bases, with 18 bases lying between them. This CDR3 contains 16 residues. The CDR3 DNA is TGTGCCAGCACCGACAGTCTCCGGGGGGCTAATGAAAAACTGTTTTTT. It translates to CASTDSLRGANEKLFF.

A word on this clonotype: A read error is the likely source, as a far larger clone sits one nucleotide away. The V gene is TRBV5-1, the J gene TRBJ2-7; 13 nucleotides align to TRBD2. The V gene's germline CDR1 is SGHRS and CDR2 YFSETQ. This CDR3 has 17 residues. The CDR3 protein is CASSLYPGLAGLSEQHF. The DNA for the CDR3 is TGTGCCAGCAGCTTATACCCGGGACTAGCGGGACTATCCGAGCAGCACTTC.

This clonotype was seen more than once but under ten times. The chain is built from TRBV3-1 and TRBJ2-5, with 11 bases aligning to TRBD2. This CDR3 comprises 16 residues. After removal of 1 base from V and 2 bases from J, the junction contained 3 bases not matched to a gene. Per the germline V gene, CDR1 is LGHDT and CDR2 is YNNKEL (reference sequence). The CDR3 DNA sequence: TGTGCCAGCAGCCAAGCGAGGACTAGCGGGCAAGAGACCCAGTACTTC. Residues: CASSQARTSGQETQYF.

This clonotype was observed at least ten times. The V and J genes are TRBV11-3 and TRBJ2-1; D unresolved. The CDR3 covers 15 residues. Germline assignment: CDR1 SGHNT and CDR2 YENEEA. Trimming removed 0 bases at V and 9 bases at J, with 15 bases between. This CDR3 reads CASSLEGLARGEQFF. In nucleotides, the CDR3 is TGTGCCAGCAGCTTAGAAGGCTTGGCTCGAGGTGAGCAGTTCTTC.

The genes are TRBV6-2 or TRBV6-3 and TRBJ2-1; TRBD2 matches at 10 bases. This CDR3 has 15 residues. The germline gives CDR1 MNHEY, CDR2 SVGEGT. V dropped 7 bases and J dropped 8; count of bases not matched to a gene: 11. CDR3 sequence: CASTGASGSKDEQFF. CDR3 bases: TGTGCCAGCACGGGGGCTAGCGGGAGTAAAGATGAGCAGTTCTTC.

This clonotype has at least ten counts. This sequence joins TRBV20-1 and TRBJ2-2, with 9 positions matching TRBD2. CDR1 and CDR2 from the germline V gene are DFQATT and SNEGSKA (reference sequence). With V trimmed by 0 bases and J by 3 bases, 5 bases remained unmatched. This CDR3 region has 16 residues. The CDR3 DNA follows: TGCAGTGCTAGAGATGAGGCGGGAGGGGACACCGGGGAGCTGTTTTTT. This gives the protein CSARDEAGGDTGELFF.

The V and J genes are TRBV10-1 and TRBJ1-5, with D unresolved. V was shortened by 5 bases and J by 5 bases, with 10 bases between the two germline ends. The CDR3 has 13 residues. CDR1 WNHNN and CDR2 SYGVQD come from the germline V gene (reference sequence). The CDR3 DNA is TGCGCCAGCAGTAGGGTTAGAGATCAGCCCCAGCATTTT. This sequence encodes CASSRVRDQPQHF.

This clonotype was seen many times. The chain employs TRBV20-1 and TRBJ2-1, with 11 bases matching TRBD2. The CDR3 is made up of 19 amino acids. In germline, CDR1 is DFQATT, CDR2 SNEGSKA (reference sequence). After removal of 1 base from V and 0 bases from J, the junction contained 11 bases not matched to a gene. The CDR3 sequence is CSARGTRLAGRLSYNEQFF. The CDR3, as DNA: TGCAGTGCTAGAGGTACGCGACTAGCGGGACGACTCTCCTACAATGAGCAGTTCTTC.

The sample holds a few counts of this clonotype. A read error may be the cause here, since a much bigger clone is one base away. The rearrangement joins TRBV7-2 to TRBJ2-1; TRBD2 matches 8 bases. J was trimmed by 9 bases and V by 4 bases; bases with no gene match: 11. The germline V gene has CDR1 SGHTA and CDR2 FQGNSA. The CDR3 consists of 15 residues. The CDR3 DNA follows: TGTGCCAGCAGCTCTGGGGCTAGCGGGTCGGCTGAGCAGTTCTTC. It specifies CASSSGASGSAEQFF.

In this sample, this clonotype turned up many times. This rearrangement joins TRBV15 to TRBJ1-1; 11 positions agree with TRBD1. The CDR3 is 13 residues long. Germline V gives CDR1 LNHNV, CDR2 YYDKDF (reference sequence). J was trimmed by 11 bases and V by 3 bases; bases with no gene match: 5. This CDR3 reads CATSRMGTGGAFF. In DNA form, the CDR3 reads TGTGCCACCAGCAGGATGGGGACAGGGGGTGCTTTCTTT.

This clonotype was detected ten times or more. The chain recombines TRBV7-9 with TRBJ1-2; TRBD1 agrees at 7 bases. Per the germline V gene, CDR1 is SEHNR and CDR2 is FQNEAQ (reference sequence). The CDR3 extends over 15 amino acids. Germline trimming cut 5 bases from V and 3 bases from J; bases unmatched to any gene: 9. The CDR3 DNA reads TGTGCCAGCAGCCGACGATACAGGGGTGACTATGGCTACACCTTC. Translating it yields CASSRRYRGDYGYTF.

This clonotype was seen a handful of times. V gene TRBV30 combines with J gene TRBJ2-1; 7 nucleotides align to TRBD2. The germline gives CDR1 GTSNPN, CDR2 SVGIG (reference sequence). V lost 2 bases to trimming and J lost 5 bases; unmatched junction nucleotides: 6. The CDR3 contains 14 residues. CDR3 in DNA: TGTGCCTGGAGTAAGACTAGCACCGACAATGAGCAGTTCTTC. It yields the protein CAWSKTSTDNEQFF.

The sample holds many counts of this clonotype. In DNA, the CDR3 is TGCAGCGTGGGGACAGGGGAATGGGTCCTTGAAGCTTTCTTT. Protein: CSVGTGEWVLEAFF. This sequence joins TRBV29-1 and TRBJ1-1, with 10 bases matching TRBD1. The CDR3 is made up of 14 amino acids. Germline CDR1 is SQVTM and CDR2 is ANQGSEA. The ends lost 6 bases at V and 7 bases at J; junction bases unmatched: 11.

The genes are TRBV20-1 and TRBJ1-1; 10 bases are a match to TRBD1. Germline values: CDR1 DFQATT, CDR2 SNEGSKA (reference sequence). The CDR3 is made up of 15 amino acids. Trimming cost V 5 bases and J 2 bases; bases outside gene matches: 8. The CDR3 DNA reads TGCAGTGCTTTCCCCGGGACAGGGGTAAACACTGAAGCTTTCTTT. This codes for CSAFPGTGVNTEAFF.